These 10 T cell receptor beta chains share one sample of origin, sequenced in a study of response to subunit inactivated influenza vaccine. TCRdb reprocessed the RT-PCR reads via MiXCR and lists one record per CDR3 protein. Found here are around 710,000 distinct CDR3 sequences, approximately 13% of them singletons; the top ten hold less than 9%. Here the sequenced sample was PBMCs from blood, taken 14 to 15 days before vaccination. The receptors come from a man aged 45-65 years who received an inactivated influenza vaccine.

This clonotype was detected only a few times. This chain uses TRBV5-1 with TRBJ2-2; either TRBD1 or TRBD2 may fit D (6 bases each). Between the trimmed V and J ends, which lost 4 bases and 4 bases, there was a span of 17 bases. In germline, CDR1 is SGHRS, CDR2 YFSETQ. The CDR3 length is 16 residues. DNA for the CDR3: TGCGCCAGCAGCGGCTATACGGGGGCGGGCACCGGGGAGCTGTTTTTT. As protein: CASSGYTGAGTGELFF.

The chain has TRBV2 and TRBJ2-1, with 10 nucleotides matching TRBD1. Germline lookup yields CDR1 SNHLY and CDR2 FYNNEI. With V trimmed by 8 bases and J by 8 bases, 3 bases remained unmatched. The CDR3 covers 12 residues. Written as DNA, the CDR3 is TGTGCCAGCGGACAGGGGGTGCATGAGCAGTTCTTC. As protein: CASGQGVHEQFF.

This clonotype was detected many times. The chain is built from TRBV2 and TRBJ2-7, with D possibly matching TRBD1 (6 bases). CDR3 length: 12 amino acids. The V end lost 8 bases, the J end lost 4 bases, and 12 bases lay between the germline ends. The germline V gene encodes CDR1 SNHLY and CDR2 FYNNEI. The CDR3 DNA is TGTGCCAGCCAGGGACAAGGGTACGAGCAGTACTTC. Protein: CASQGQGYEQYF.

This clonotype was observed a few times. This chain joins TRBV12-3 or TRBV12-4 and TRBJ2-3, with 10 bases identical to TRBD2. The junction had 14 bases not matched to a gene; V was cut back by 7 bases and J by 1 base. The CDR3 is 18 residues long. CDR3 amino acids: CASTSYPPSGGRTDTQYF. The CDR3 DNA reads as TGTGCCAGCACTTCGTATCCTCCTAGCGGGGGCCGCACAGATACGCAGTATTTT.

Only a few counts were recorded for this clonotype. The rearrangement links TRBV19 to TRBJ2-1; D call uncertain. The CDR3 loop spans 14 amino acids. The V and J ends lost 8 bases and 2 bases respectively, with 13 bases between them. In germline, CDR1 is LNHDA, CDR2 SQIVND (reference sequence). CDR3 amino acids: CASRRRNTYNEQFF. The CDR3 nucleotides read TGTGCCAGTCGGCGCCGGAACACCTACAATGAGCAGTTCTTC. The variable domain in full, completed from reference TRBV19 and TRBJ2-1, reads DGGITQSPKYLFRKEGQNVTLSCEQNLNHDAMYWYRQDPGQGLRLIYYSQIVNDFQKGDIAEGYSVSREKKESFPLTVTSAQKNPTAFYLCASRRRNTYNEQFFGPGTRLTVL.

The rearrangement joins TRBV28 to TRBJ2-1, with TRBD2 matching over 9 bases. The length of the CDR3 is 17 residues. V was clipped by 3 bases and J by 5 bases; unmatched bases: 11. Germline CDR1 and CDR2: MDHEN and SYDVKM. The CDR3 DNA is TGTGCCAGCAGTTTGATGACTAGCGGCATCCTGAACAATGAGCAGTTCTTC. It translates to CASSLMTSGILNNEQFF.

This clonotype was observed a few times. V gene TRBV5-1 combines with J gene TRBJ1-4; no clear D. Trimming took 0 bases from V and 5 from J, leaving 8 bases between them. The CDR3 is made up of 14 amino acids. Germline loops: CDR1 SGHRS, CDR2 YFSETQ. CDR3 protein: CASSLGRENEKLFF. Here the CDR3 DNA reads TGCGCCAGCAGCTTGGGTCGGGAGAATGAAAAACTGTTTTTT.

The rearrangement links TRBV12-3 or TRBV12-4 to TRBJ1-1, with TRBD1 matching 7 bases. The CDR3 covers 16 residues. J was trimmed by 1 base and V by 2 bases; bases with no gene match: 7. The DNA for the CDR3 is TGTGCCAGCAGTTTAAAGGGGGCAGGTAGGAACACTGAAGCTTTCTTT. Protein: CASSLKGAGRNTEAFF.

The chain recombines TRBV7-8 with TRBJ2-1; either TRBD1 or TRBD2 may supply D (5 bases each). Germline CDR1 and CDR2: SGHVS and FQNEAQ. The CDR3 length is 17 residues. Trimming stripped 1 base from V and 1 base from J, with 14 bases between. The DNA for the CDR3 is TGTGCCAGCAGCTTAGTAGAGGGGATGGGGTCCTACAATGAGCAGTTCTTC. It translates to CASSLVEGMGSYNEQFF.

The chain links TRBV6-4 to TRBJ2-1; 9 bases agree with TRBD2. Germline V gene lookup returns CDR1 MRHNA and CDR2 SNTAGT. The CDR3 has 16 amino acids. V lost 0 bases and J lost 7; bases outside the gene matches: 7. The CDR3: CASSDSGGGARNEQFF. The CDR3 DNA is TGTGCCAGCAGTGACTCGGGCGGGGGGGCGAGGAATGAGCAGTTCTTC.